This TCR beta chain comes out of a study of human T cells and chemical hapten exposure. General study findings and limits: Alopecia affecting every donor means their immune response may not match healthy people's.

The CDR3 loop spans 15 amino acids. The germline gives CDR1 MDHEN, CDR2 SYDVKM. Trimming left V 4 bases short and J 6 bases short, with 15 bases between. TCRdb re-called the RACE reads through MiXCR, storing one row per CDR3 protein. This table holds tens of thousands of distinct CDR3 sequences, 10% to 15% found once. Time point reported: patch test 3, about 24 weeks after DPC sensitization. Stated treatment: therapeutic diphenylcyclopropenone sensitization with weekly scalp DPC. Many counts were recorded for this clonotype. No antigen is known for it. The material was whole blood, obtained in connection with sensitization to the hapten diphenylcyclopropenone (DPC). The chain recombines TRBV28 with TRBJ2-2; tentative D call: TRBD1 (5 bases). The receptor's source is a woman aged 50 to 60 with alopecia areata. Some clones in this sample may be carry-over from other donors' samples. The CDR3 sequence is CASSSMIRVSGELFF. Here the CDR3 DNA reads TGTGCCAGCAGTTCCATGATCAGGGTGTCCGGGGAGCTGTTTTTT.